This T cell receptor beta chain was obtained from a study of patients and donors after allogeneic stem cell transplantation. The V gene lost 4 bases and the J gene lost 3 bases, with 14 bases spanning the gap. The CDR3 spans 14 residues. In germline, CDR1 is SGDLS, CDR2 YYNGEE. TCRdb reprocessed the RT-PCR reads via MiXCR and lists one record per CDR3 protein. The repertoire includes about 400,000 distinct CDR3 sequences, 15% to 20% of them detected once, and roughly 7% sits in the top ten. The sequence was obtained from a human donor who was either an allogeneic HSCT recipient or a stem cell or donor lymphocyte infusion donor (not recorded which). It is not recorded whose cells these are; they may come from a transplant donor. The specimen was blood, either unsorted or a sorted T cell fraction (not recorded which). The chain is built from TRBV9 and TRBJ2-7; D assignment may be TRBD1 or TRBD2 (6 bases each). CDR3 sequence (DNA): TGTGCCAGCAGCCCCCGACAGGACTACTACGAGCAGTACTTC. Its translation is CASSPRQDYYEQYF.